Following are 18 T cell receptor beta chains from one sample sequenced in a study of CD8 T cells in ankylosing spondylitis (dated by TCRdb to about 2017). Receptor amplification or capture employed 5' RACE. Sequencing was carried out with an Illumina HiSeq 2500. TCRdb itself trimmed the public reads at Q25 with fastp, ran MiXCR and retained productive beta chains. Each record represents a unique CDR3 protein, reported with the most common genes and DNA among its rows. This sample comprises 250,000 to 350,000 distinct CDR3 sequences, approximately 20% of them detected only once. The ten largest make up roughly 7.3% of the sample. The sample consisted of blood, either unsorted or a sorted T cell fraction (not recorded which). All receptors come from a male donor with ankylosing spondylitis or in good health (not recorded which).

CDR3 amino acids: CASSQFRADRNYGYTF. Here the CDR3 DNA reads TGTGCCAGCAGCCAATTTAGGGCAGACCGAAACTATGGCTACACCTTC. The rearrangement joins TRBV16 to TRBJ1-2; no reliable D call. The V gene's germline CDR1 is KGHSY and CDR2 FQNENV. CDR3 length: 16 amino acids. V was pared by 1 base and J by 2 bases, with 14 bases between.

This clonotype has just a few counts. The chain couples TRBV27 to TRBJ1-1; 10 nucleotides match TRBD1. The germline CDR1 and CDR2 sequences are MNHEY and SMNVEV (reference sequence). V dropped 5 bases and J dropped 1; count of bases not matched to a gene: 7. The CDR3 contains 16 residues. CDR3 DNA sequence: TGTGCCAGCAGTATCCGACAGGGGGCAAGGAACACTGAAGCTTTCTTT. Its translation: CASSIRQGARNTEAFF.

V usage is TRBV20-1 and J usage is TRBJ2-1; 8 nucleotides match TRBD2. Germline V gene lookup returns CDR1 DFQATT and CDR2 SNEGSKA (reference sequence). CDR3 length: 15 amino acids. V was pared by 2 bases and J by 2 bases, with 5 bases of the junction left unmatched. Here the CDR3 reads CSARYTSGPYNEQFF. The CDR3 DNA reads TGCAGTGCTAGATACACTAGCGGACCCTACAATGAGCAGTTCTTC.

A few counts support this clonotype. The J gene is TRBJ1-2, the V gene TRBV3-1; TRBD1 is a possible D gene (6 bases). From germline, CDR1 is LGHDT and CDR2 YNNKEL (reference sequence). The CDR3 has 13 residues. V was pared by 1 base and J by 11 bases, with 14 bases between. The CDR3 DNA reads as TGTGCCAGCAGCCAAGGCCGGACAGAGGCTTACACCTTC. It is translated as CASSQGRTEAYTF.

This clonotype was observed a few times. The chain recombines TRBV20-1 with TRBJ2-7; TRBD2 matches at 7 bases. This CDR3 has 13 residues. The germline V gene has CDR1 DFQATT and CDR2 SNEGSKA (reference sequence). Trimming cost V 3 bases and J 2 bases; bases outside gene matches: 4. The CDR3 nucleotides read TGCAGTGCTAGGGTGAGCGGGGCCTACGAGCAGTACGTC. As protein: CSARVSGAYEQYV.

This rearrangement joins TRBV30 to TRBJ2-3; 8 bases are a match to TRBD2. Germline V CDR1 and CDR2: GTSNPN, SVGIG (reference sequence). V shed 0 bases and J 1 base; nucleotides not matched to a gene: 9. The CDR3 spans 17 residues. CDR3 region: CAWSVSPSGFGTDTQYF. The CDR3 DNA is TGTGCCTGGAGTGTATCGCCTAGCGGGTTCGGCACAGATACGCAGTATTTT.

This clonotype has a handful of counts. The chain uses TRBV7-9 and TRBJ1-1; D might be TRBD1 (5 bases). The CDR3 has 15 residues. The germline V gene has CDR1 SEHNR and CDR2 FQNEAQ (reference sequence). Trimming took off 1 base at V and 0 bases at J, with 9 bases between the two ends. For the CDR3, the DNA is TGTGCCAGCAGCTTAGATCCGACAGTGAACACTGAAGCTTTCTTT. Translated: CASSLDPTVNTEAFF.

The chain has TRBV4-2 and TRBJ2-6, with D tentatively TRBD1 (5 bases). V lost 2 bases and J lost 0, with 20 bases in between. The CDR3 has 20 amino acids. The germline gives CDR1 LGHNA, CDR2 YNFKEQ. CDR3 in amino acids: CASSQNARRLRGSGANVLTF. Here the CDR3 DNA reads TGTGCCAGCAGCCAAAATGCCCGACGGCTTAGGGGCTCTGGGGCCAACGTCCTGACTTTC.

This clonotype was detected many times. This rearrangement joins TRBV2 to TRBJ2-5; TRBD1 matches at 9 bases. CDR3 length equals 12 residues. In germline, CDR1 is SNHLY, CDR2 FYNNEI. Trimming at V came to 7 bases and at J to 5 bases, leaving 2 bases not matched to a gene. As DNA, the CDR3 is TGTGCCAGCAATACAGGGGGCGAGACCCAGTACTTC. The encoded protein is CASNTGGETQYF.

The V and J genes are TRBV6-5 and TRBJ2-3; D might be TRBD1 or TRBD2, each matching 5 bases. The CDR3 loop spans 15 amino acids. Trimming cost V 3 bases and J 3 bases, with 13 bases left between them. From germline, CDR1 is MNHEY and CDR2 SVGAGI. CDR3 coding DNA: TGTGCCAGCAGTTATTTGGGGCGCGGGACAGATACGCAGTATTTT. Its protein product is CASSYLGRGTDTQYF.

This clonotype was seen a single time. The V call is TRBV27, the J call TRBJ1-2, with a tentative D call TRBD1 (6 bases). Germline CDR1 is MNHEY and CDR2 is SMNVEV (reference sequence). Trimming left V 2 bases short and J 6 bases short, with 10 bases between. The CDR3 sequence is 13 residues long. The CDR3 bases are TGTGCCAGCAGTTTAATGGGGGCGCATGGCTACACCTTC. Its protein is CASSLMGAHGYTF.

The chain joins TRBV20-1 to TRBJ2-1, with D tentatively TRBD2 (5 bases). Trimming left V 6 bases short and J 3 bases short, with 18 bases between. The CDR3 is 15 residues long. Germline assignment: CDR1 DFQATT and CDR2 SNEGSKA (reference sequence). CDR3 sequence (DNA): TGCAGTGCCCAAGGGCTCGAGGGAGTCTACAATGAGCAGTTCTTC. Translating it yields CSAQGLEGVYNEQFF.

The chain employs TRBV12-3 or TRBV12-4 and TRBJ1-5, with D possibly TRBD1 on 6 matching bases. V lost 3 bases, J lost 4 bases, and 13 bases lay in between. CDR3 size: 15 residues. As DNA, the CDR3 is TGTGCCAGCAGTTTGTCGGGGGGGCGGAATCAGCCCCAGCATTTT. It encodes CASSLSGGRNQPQHF.

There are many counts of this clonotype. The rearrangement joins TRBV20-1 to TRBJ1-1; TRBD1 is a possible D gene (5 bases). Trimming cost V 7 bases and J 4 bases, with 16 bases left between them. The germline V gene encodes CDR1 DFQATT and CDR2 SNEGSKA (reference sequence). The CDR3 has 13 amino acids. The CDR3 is CSVLWGTGTEAFF. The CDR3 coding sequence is TGCAGTGTCCTCTGGGGGACGGGCACTGAAGCTTTCTTT.

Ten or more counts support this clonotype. The CDR3 loop is CASSEAKSRGFLAKNIQYF. The CDR3 nucleotides are TGTGCCAGCAGTGAAGCGAAAAGTCGGGGATTCCTAGCCAAAAACATTCAGTACTTC. V usage is TRBV2 and J usage is TRBJ2-4, with TRBD2 as a possible D gene (5 bases). Germline V gene lookup returns CDR1 SNHLY and CDR2 FYNNEI. Trimming took 0 bases from V and 0 from J, leaving 18 bases between them. The CDR3 contains 19 residues.

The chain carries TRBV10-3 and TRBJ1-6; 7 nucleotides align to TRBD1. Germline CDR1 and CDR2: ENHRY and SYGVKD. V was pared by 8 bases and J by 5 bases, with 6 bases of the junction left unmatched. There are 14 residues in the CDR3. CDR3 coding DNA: TGTGCCATCGGGTTGGACAGGAATAATTCACCCCTCCACTTT. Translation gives CAIGLDRNNSPLHF.

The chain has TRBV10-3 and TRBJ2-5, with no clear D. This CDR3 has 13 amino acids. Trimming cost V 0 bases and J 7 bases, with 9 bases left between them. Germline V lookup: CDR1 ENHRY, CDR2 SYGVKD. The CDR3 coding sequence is TGTGCCATCAGTGAGTCGACGGCGGTGACCCAGTACTTC. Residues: CAISESTAVTQYF.

The CDR3, as DNA: TGTGCCAGCAGTGTTCCTAGCAATCAGCCCCAGCATTTT. Its translation: CASSVPSNQPQHF. This chain connects TRBV6-6 to TRBJ1-5; D gene ambiguous. V was shortened by 5 bases and J by 0 bases, with 5 bases between the two germline ends. This CDR3 has 13 residues. Germline V gene lookup returns CDR1 MNHNY and CDR2 SVGAGI (reference sequence).